A single sample is the source of the 11 T cell receptor beta chains below, sequenced in a study of blood T cell repertoires in COVID-19. Repertoires were generated with immunoSEQ multiplex PCR, while TCRdb's copy carries only in-frame clones and drops some. The data contain about 430,000 clones, roughly 84% of them seen just once; the ten biggest clones take up about 1.4%. The material sequenced was PBMCs or T cells enriched from blood (not recorded which). Source of these receptors: a woman younger than 35 who had been exposed to COVID-19.

The chain links TRBV6-5 to TRBJ2-1; 9 bases align to TRBD2. In germline, CDR1 is MNHEY, CDR2 SVGAGI. This CDR3 has 14 residues. V shed 8 bases and J 6 bases; nucleotides not matched to a gene: 8. As DNA, the CDR3 is TGTGCCAGCTCTCTAGCGGGGCGTTCCAATGAGCAGTTCTTC. It is translated as CASSLAGRSNEQFF.

Here the CDR3 DNA reads TGCGCCAGCAGCCAAGCGGAGACAGGGCTGACTGAAAAACTGTTTTTT. This codes for CASSQAETGLTEKLFF. The chain combines TRBV4-3 with TRBJ1-4; TRBD1 agrees at 7 bases. There are 16 residues in the CDR3. The germline V gene has CDR1 LGHNA and CDR2 YSLEER. The trim removed 1 base at V and 7 bases at J, leaving 9 bases unmatched.

This chain connects TRBV27 to TRBJ2-2, with D perhaps TRBD2 (6 bases). Between the trimmed V and J ends, which lost 2 bases and 5 bases, there was a span of 9 bases. The germline gives CDR1 MNHEY, CDR2 SMNVEV (reference sequence). The CDR3 totals 14 residues. The CDR3 region has the DNA TGTGCCAGCAGTTTACTAGCGATAACCGGGGAGCTGTTTTTT. Protein: CASSLLAITGELFF.

The chain links TRBV7-2 to TRBJ1-6, with TRBD1 matching 7 bases. The CDR3 has 14 residues. Germline values: CDR1 SGHTA, CDR2 FQGNSA. Trimming took 5 bases from V and 7 from J; bases not matched to a gene: 5. The CDR3 sequence: CASSLGQENSPLHF. In DNA, the CDR3 is TGTGCCAGCAGCCTAGGACAGGAAAATTCACCCCTCCACTTT.

The genes are TRBV3-1 (or the pseudogene TRBV3-2) and TRBJ2-5; 8 nucleotides agree with TRBD1. The CDR3 extends over 14 amino acids. Germline CDR1 LGHDT, CDR2 YNNKEL (reference sequence). V shed 8 bases and J 5 bases; nucleotides not matched to a gene: 10. CDR3 sequence reads: CASGIRGRGETQYF. CDR3 coding DNA: TGTGCCAGCGGCATCAGGGGGCGCGGGGAGACCCAGTACTTC.

This clone has just one count. The gene calls are TRBV7-3 and TRBJ2-5; possibly TRBD1 for D (5 bases). Germline V lookup: CDR1 SGHTA, CDR2 FQGTGA. Trimming took 2 bases from V and 2 from J, leaving 9 bases between them. CDR3 size: 14 residues. CDR3 sequence (DNA): TGTGCCAGCAGCTTACCAGGGTTTCAAGAGACCCAGTACTTC. Encoded protein: CASSLPGFQETQYF.

J is TRBJ2-1 and V is TRBV3-1 (or the pseudogene TRBV3-2); possible D gene TRBD2, 6 bases. Per the germline V gene, CDR1 is LGHDT and CDR2 is YNNKEL (reference sequence). Deletions cut 4 bases from V and 9 bases from J, with 13 bases between. This CDR3 has 13 residues. The CDR3 loop is CASSRRENSEQFF. The CDR3 nucleotides read TGTGCCAGCAGCCGACGGGAGAACAGTGAGCAGTTCTTC.

V gene TRBV7-7 combines with J gene TRBJ2-1; D possibly corresponds to TRBD2 (7 bases). Trimming pared 0 bases from V and 1 base from J, leaving 13 bases between. There are 17 residues in the CDR3. Per germline, CDR1 SSHAT and CDR2 FNYEAQ (reference sequence). CDR3 loop: CASSLAAGAASYNEQFF. The CDR3 DNA sequence: TGTGCCAGCAGCTTAGCGGCGGGGGCCGCTTCCTACAATGAGCAGTTCTTC.

The rearrangement uses TRBV28 and TRBJ1-3, with D possibly TRBD1 on 5 matching bases. The CDR3 length is 15 residues. With 6 bases removed from V and 0 bases from J, the gap between germline ends came to 12 bases. CDR1 MDHEN and CDR2 SYDVKM come from the germline V gene. The CDR3 bases are TGTGCCAGCAGCCCAGACAGATACTCTGGAAACACCATATATTTT. Translation: CASSPDRYSGNTIYF.

CDR3 sequence reads: CASSLPTGQGNTGELFF. CDR3 coding DNA: TGTGCCAGCAGTTTACCCACGGGTCAGGGGAACACCGGGGAGCTGTTTTTT. The chain combines TRBV28 with TRBJ2-2, with D maybe TRBD1 (5 bases). Between the trimmed V and J ends, which lost 2 bases and 1 base, there was a span of 14 bases. The length of the CDR3 is 17 residues. Germline CDR1 reads MDHEN; CDR2 reads SYDVKM. The variable domain in full, completed from reference TRBV28 and TRBJ2-2, reads DVKVTQSSRYLVKRTGEKVFLECVQDMDHENMFWYRQDPGLGLRLIYFSYDVKMKEKGDIPEGYSVSREKKERFSLILESASTNQTSMYLCASSLPTGQGNTGELFFGEGSRLTVL.

The sample holds a few counts of this clone. This chain uses TRBV28 with TRBJ1-1, with a possible D match to TRBD1 (5 bases). The CDR3 has 12 amino acids. CDR1 MDHEN and CDR2 SYDVKM come from the germline V gene. Trimming removed 3 bases at V and 11 bases at J, with 13 bases between. This CDR3 reads CASSLGQIKAFF. CDR3 bases: TGTGCCAGCAGTTTGGGGCAGATAAAGGCTTTCTTT.